This T cell receptor beta chain was identified in a study of blood T cells in healthy people across ages. Trimming took 4 bases from V and 0 from J, leaving 11 bases between them. The germline CDR1 and CDR2 sequences are SGHRS and YFSETQ. The CDR3 runs to 15 residues. This clonotype was picked up a small number of times. Through a sample-barcoded 5' primer and a J-beta primer mix, a second PCR was run for roughly 7 to 12 cycles. TCRdb recomputed calls from the 5' RACE reads with MiXCR, one row per CDR3 protein. The sample records 1.5 million to 2 million distinct CDR3 sequences, less than 50% being singletons.

This receptor was obtained from a woman in her forties in good health. Sequences were obtained from blood. The rearrangement uses TRBV5-1 and TRBJ1-5; a weak D match, TRBD1 (5 bases). The CDR3 reads CASSPDSHSNQPQHF. In DNA, the CDR3 is TGCGCCAGCAGCCCAGACAGTCATAGCAATCAGCCCCAGCATTTT.